This T cell receptor (beta chain) is from a study of graft-versus-host responses after intestinal transplantation. The wider study: Anti-thymocyte globulin served as induction for all recipients, who then took tacrolimus and steroids for two to three years. Study observations and caveats: Association was observed between peak circulating GvH clone levels and early post-transplant HvG declines. The presence of high graft-versus-host to host-versus-graft clonal ratios in allografts characterized patients with graft-donor T cell macrochimerism. The authors found GvH clones in recipient marrow, some appearing first in ileum or blood.

Assay used: immunoSEQ multiplex PCR; TCRdb lists only in-frame clones, some missing. The sample has about 38,000 clones; roughly four fifths are singletons. The CDR3 consists of 15 residues. V dropped 0 bases and J dropped 6 bases, with 14 bases sitting between them. Germline V gene lookup returns CDR1 SGHRS and CDR2 YFSETQ. Comment on this clone: No antigen is known for it.

Here the sequenced sample was PBMCs, taken more than 950 days after transplant. The chain has TRBV5-1 and TRBJ2-3, with D perhaps matching TRBD1 (6 bases). The source of this sequence is a human patient who received an intestinal transplant, so some T cells may come from the graft donor. CDR3 protein: CASSLGSTGSDTQYF. CDR3 nucleotides: TGCGCCAGCAGCTTGGGTTCCACAGGGAGCGATACGCAGTATTTT. Variable domain in full (rest from reference TRBV5-1 and TRBJ2-3): KAGVTQTPRYLIKTRGQQVTLSCSPISGHRSVSWYQQTPGQGLQFLFEYFSETQRNKGNFPGRFSGRQFSNSRSEMNVSTLELGDSALYLCASSLGSTGSDTQYFGPGTRLTVL.